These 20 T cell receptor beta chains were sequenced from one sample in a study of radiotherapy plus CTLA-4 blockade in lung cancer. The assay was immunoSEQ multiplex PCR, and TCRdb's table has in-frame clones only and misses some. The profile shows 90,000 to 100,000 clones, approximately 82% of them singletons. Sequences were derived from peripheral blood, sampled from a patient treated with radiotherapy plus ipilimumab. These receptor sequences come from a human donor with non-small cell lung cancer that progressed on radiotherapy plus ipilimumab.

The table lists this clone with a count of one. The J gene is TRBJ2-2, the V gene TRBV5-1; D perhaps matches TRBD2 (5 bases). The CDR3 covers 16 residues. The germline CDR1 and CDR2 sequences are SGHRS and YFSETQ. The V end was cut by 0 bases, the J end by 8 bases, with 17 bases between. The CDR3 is CASSLESPSLGGELFF. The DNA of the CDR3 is TGCGCCAGCAGCTTGGAGTCTCCTAGCCTGGGTGGGGAGCTGTTTTTT. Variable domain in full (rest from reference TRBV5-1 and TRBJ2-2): KAGVTQTPRYLIKTRGQQVTLSCSPISGHRSVSWYQQTPGQGLQFLFEYFSETQRNKGNFPGRFSGRQFSNSRSEMNVSTLELGDSALYLCASSLESPSLGGELFFGEGSRLTVL.

The CDR3 loop reads CASSLTSGIDEQFF. Written as DNA, the CDR3 is TGTGCCAGCAGCCTGACTAGCGGGATCGATGAGCAGTTCTTC. V and J are TRBV14 and TRBJ2-1; 11 bases match TRBD2. Germline V gene sequence: CDR1 SGHDN, CDR2 FVKESK. This CDR3 is built from 14 residues. After removal of 4 bases from V and 8 bases from J, the junction contained 4 bases not matched to a gene.

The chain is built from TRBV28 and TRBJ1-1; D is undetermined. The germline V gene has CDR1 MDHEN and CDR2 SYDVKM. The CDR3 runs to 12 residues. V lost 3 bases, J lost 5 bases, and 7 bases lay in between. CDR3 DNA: TGTGCCAGCAGTTTGTTACAAACTGAAGCTTTCTTT. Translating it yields CASSLLQTEAFF.

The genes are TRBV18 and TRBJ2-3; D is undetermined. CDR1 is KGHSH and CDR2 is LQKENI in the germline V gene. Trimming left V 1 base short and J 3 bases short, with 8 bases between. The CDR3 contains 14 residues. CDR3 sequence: CASSPQGPTDTQYF. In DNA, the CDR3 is TGTGCCAGCTCACCACAAGGGCCAACAGATACGCAGTATTTT.

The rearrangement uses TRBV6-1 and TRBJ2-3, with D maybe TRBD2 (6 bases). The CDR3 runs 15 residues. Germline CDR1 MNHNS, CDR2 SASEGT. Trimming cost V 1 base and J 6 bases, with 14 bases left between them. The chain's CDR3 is CASSEGDAGIDTQYF. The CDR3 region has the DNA TGTGCCAGCAGTGAAGGGGACGCGGGAATCGATACGCAGTATTTT.

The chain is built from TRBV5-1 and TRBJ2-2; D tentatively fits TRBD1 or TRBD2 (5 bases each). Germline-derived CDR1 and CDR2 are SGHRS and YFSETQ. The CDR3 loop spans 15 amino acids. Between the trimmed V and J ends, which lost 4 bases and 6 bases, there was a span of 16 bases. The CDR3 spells CASSKSLGQSGELFF. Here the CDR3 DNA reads TGCGCCAGCAGCAAGTCACTAGGACAATCCGGGGAGCTGTTTTTT.

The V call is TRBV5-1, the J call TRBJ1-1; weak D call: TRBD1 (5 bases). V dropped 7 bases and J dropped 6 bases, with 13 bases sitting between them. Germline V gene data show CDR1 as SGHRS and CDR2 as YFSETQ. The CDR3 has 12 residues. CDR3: CASGTDMSEAFF. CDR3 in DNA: TGCGCCAGCGGCACGGACATGTCTGAAGCTTTCTTT.

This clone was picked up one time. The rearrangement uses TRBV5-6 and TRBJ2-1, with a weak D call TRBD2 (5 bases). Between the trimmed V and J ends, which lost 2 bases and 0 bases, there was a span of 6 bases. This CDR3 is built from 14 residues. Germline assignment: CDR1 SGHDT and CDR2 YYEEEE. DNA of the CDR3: TGTGCCAGCAGCTTACTAGTCTCCTACAATGAGCAGTTCTTC. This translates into CASSLLVSYNEQFF.

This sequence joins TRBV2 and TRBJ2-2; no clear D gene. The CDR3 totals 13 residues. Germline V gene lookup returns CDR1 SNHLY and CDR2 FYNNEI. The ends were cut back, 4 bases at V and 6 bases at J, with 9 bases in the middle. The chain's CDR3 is CASSGALAGELFF. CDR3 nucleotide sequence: TGTGCCAGCAGTGGAGCGTTGGCCGGGGAGCTGTTTTTT.

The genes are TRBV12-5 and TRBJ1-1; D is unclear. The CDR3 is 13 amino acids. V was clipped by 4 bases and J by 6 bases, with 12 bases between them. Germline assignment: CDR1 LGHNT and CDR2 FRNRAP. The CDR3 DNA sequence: TGTGCTAGTGGTTCCGTTTTCGGGGCTGAAGCTTTCTTT. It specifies CASGSVFGAEAFF.

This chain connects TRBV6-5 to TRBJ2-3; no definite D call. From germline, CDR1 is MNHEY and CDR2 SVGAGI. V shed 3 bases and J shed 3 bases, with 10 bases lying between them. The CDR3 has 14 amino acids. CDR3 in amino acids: CASSYGEETDTQYF. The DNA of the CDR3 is TGTGCCAGCAGTTATGGTGAAGAGACAGATACGCAGTATTTT.

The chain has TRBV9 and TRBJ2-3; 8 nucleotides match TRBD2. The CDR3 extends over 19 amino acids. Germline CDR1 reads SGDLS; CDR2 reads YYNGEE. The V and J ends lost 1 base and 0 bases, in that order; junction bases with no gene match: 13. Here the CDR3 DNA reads TGTGCCAGCAGCGTAAGCCTCACGGGGGTAGCGGGAAGCACAGATACGCAGTATTTT. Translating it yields CASSVSLTGVAGSTDTQYF.

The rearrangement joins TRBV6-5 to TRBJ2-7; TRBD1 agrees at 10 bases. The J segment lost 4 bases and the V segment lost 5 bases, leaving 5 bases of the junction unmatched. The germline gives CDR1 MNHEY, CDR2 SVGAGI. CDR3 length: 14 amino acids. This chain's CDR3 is CASSEVGQGYEQYV. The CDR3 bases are TGTGCCAGCAGTGAAGTGGGACAGGGGTACGAGCAGTACGTC.

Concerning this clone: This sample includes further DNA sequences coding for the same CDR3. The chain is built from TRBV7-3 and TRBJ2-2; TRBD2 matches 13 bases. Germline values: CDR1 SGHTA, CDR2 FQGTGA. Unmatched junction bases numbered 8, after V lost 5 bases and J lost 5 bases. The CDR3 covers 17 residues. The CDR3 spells CASSVPGLAGETGELFF. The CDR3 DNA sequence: TGTGCCAGCAGCGTCCCAGGACTAGCGGGAGAGACCGGGGAGCTGTTTTTT.

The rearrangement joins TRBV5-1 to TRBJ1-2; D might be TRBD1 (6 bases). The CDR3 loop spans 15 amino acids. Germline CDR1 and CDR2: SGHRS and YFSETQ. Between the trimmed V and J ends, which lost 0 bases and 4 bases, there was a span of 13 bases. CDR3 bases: TGCGCCAGCAGCTTGGCGGGGGGCGTCGGCTATGGCTACACCTTC. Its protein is CASSLAGGVGYGYTF.

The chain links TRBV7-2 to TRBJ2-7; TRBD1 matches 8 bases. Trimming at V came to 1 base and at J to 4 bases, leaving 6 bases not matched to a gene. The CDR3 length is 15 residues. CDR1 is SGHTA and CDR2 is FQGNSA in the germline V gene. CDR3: CASSLVPGQGYEQYF. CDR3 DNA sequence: TGTGCCAGCAGCTTAGTTCCTGGACAGGGATACGAGCAGTACTTC.

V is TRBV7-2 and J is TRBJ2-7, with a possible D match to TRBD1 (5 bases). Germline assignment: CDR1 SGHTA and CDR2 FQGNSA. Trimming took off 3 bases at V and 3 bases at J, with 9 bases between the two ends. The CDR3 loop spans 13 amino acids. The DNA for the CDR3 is TGTGCCAGCAGCTTTCGTCAGGGCTACGAGCAGTACGTC. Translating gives CASSFRQGYEQYV.

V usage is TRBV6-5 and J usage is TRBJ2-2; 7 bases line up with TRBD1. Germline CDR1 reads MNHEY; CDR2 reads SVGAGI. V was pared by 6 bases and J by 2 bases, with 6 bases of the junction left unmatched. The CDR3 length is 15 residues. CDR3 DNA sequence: TGTGCCAGCAGCCCACAGGGGTCCAACACCGGGGAGCTGTTTTTT. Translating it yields CASSPQGSNTGELFF.

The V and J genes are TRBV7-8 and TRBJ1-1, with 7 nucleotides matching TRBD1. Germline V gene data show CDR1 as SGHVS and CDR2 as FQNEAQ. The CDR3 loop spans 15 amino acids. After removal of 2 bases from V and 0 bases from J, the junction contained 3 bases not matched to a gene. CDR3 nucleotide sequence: TGTGCCAGCAGCTTACGGACAGGCATGAACACTGAAGCTTTCTTT. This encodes CASSLRTGMNTEAFF.

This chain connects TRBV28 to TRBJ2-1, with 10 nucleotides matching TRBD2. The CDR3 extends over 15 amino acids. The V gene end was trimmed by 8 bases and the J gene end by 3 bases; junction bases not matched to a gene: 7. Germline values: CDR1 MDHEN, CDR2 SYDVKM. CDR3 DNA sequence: TGTGCCAGCTCCGGGCGGACTAGCGGCTACAATGAGCAGTTCTTC. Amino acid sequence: CASSGRTSGYNEQFF.